The present entry profiles one T cell receptor beta chain with its context. No antigen is known for it. Germline V CDR1 and CDR2: LGHNA, YSLEER. J was trimmed by 4 bases and V by 5 bases; bases with no gene match: 12. This CDR3 contains 17 residues. DNA at 200 ng, roughly 30,000 T cell genomes, went into sorted-subset replicate PCRs. Profiling relied on immunoSEQ multiplex PCR, and the TCRdb table lists in-frame clones only, not all of them. The sample lists about 2,100,000 clones; approximately 94% were seen once. The source of the sample is a study of shared clonotypes between healthy human individuals. Study overall: A few men and a couple of women, aged 18 to 49, were donors.

Terminally differentiated effector memory CD45RA+ cells were excluded from the naive CD8 cells, which were CD45RO-negative and positively selected for CCR7. Study-wide findings and caveats: Only blood was sampled; tissue repertoires likely differ.

The rearrangement joins TRBV4-3 to TRBJ1-3, with 9 bases fitting TRBD1. The receptor's source is a man between 18 and 29 years old in good health. Some clones in this sample may be carry-over from other donors' samples. Sequencing used naive CD8+ T cells from PBMCs. The CDR3 loop is CASSSQVGQGFGNTIYF. Written as DNA, the CDR3 is TGCGCCAGCAGCTCACAAGTGGGACAGGGTTTCGGAAACACCATATATTTT.